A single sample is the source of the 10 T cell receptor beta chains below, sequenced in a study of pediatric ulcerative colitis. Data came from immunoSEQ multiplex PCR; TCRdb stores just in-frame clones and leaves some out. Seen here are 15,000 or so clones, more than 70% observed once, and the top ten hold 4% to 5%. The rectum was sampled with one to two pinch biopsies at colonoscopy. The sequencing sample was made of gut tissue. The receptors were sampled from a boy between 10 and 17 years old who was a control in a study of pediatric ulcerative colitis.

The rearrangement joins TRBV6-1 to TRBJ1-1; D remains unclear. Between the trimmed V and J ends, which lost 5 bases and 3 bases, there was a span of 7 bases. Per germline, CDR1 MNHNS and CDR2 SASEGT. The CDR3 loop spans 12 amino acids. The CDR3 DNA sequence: TGTGCCAGCAGTAGGTCATACACTGAAGCTTTCTTT. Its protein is CASSRSYTEAFF.

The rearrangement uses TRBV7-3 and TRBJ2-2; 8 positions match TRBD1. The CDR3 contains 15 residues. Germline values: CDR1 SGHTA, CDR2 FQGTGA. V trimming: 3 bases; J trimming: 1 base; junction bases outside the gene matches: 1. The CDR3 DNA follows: TGTGCCAGCAGCTTGACAGGGGAGAACACCGGGGAGCTGTTTTTT. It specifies CASSLTGENTGELFF.

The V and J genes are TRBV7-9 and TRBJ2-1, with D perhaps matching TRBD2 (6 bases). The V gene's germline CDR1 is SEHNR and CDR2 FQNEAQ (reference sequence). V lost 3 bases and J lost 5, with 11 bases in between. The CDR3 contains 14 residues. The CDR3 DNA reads TGTGCCAGCAGCTTGCGGGACGCAGACAATGAGCAGTTCTTC. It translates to CASSLRDADNEQFF.

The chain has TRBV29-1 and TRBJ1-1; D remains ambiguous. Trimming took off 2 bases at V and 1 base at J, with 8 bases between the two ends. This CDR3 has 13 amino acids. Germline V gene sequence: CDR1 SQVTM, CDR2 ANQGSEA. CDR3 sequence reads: CSVEQVSNTEAFF. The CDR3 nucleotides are TGCAGCGTTGAACAGGTCTCGAACACTGAAGCTTTCTTT.

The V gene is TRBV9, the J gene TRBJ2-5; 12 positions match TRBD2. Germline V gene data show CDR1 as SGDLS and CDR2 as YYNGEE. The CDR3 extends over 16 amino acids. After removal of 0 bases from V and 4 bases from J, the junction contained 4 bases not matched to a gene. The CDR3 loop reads CASSVVGLAGGETQYF. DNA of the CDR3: TGTGCCAGCAGCGTAGTGGGACTAGCGGGCGGAGAGACCCAGTACTTC.

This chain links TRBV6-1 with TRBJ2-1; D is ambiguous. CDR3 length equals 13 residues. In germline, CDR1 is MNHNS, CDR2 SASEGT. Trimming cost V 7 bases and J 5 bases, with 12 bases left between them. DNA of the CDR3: TGTGCCAGCACTCTTTCCCAAAACAATGAGCAGTTCTTC. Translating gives CASTLSQNNEQFF.

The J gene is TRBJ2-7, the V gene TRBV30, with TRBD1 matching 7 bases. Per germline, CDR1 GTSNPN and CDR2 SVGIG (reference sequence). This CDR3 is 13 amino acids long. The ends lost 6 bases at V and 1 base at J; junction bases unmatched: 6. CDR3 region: CACTRDSSYEQYV. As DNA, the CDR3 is TGTGCCTGCACCCGGGACAGTTCCTACGAGCAGTACGTC.

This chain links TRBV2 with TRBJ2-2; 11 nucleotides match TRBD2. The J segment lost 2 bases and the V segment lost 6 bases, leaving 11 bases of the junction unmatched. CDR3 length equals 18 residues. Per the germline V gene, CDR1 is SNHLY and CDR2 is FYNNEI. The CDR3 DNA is TGTGCCAGCAGCCGAGCACTAGCGGGAGAGGTAAACACCGGGGAGCTGTTTTTT. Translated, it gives CASSRALAGEVNTGELFF.

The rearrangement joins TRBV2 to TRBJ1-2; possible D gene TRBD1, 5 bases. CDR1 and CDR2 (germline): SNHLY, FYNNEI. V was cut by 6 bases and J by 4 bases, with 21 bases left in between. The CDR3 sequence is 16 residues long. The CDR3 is CASSQAPVPRGYGYTF. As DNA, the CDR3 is TGTGCCAGCAGCCAAGCGCCGGTCCCGAGGGGCTATGGCTACACCTTC. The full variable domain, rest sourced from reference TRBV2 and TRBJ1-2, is EPEVTQTPSHQVTQMGQEVILRCVPISNHLYFYWYRQILGQKVEFLVSFYNNEISEKSEIFDDQFSVERPDGSNFTLKIRSTKLEDSAMYFCASSQAPVPRGYGYTFGSGTRLTVV.

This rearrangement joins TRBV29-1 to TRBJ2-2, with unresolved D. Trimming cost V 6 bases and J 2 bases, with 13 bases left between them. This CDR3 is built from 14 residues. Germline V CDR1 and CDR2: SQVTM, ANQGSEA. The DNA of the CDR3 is TGCAGCGTCCTCGCTCCAGTAAACACCGGGGAGCTGTTTTTT. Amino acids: CSVLAPVNTGELFF.